This TCR beta chain was sequenced for a study of blood T cells in healthy people across ages. Primed by a sample-barcoded 5' primer and a J-beta primer mix, a second PCR proceeded for roughly 6 to 12 cycles. TCRdb re-called the 5' RACE reads with MiXCR, one entry per CDR3 protein. The data show around 1,900,000 distinct CDR3 sequences, with around 40% seen just once and under 25% held by the top ten. Trimming shortened V by 3 bases and J by 1 base, and 16 bases separated the two germline ends. Looked up from germline, CDR1 is MNHNS and CDR2 is SASEGT. This CDR3 spans 16 amino acids. Specimen: blood. J is TRBJ2-7 and V is TRBV6-1; tentative D call: TRBD2 (6 bases). The TCR sequence derives from a human donor in good health. CDR3 nucleotide sequence: TGTGCCAGCAGTGATGGAGGGGCCGGTTTTTCCTACGAGCAGTACTTC. Translation: CASSDGGAGFSYEQYF.